This T cell receptor (beta chain) was captured by sequencing in a study of cytomegalovirus exposure and HLA in healthy donors. Study-level information: Out of 180 million or so T cells, an earlier analysis found about 100 million unique TCR beta sequences in total.

PCR involved 60 Vbeta and 13 Jbeta primers. Clones were sequenced by immunoSEQ multiplex PCR, and TCRdb holds only the in-frame ones, with some missing. This table holds 90,000 to 100,000 clones, about three quarters found once. This clone has just a few counts. Material for sequencing was PBMCs. The receptor comes from a man aged 40-49 years in good health and CMV-seronegative.

Here the CDR3 reads CASSPAPNTEAFF. In nucleotides, the CDR3 is TGTGCCAGCTCACCGGCACCGAACACTGAAGCTTTCTTT. The chain has TRBV18 and TRBJ1-1; the D is unclear. This CDR3 is 13 amino acids long. Germline CDR1 is KGHSH and CDR2 is LQKENI. V lost 3 bases to trimming and J lost 1 base, with 6 bases between them. The entire variable domain, with the rest obtained from reference TRBV18 and TRBJ1-1, is as follows: NAGVMQNPRHLVRRRGQEARLRCSPMKGHSHVYWYRQLPEEGLKFMVYLQKENIIDESGMPKERFSAEFPKEGPSILRIQQVVRGDSAAYFCASSPAPNTEAFFGQGTRLTVV.